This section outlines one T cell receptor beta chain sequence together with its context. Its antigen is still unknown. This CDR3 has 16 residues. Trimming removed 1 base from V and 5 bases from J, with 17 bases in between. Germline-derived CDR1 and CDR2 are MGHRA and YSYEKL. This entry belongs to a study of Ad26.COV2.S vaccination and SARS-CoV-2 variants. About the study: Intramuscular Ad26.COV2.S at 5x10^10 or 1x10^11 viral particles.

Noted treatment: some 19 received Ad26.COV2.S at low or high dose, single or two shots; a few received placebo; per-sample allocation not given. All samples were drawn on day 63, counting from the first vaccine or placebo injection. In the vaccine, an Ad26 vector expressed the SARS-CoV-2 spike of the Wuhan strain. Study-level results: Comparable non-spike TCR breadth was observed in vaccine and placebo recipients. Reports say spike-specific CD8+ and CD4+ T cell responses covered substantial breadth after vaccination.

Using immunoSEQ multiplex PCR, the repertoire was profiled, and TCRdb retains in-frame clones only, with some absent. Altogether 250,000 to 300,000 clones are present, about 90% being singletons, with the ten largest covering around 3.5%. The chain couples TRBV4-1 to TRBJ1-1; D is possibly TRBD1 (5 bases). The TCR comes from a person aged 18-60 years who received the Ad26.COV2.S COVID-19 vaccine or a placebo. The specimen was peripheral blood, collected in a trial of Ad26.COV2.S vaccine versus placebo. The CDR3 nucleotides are TGCGCCAGCAGCCAAGCTCAATGGGGGGGTTATACTGAAGCTTTCTTT. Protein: CASSQAQWGGYTEAFF.